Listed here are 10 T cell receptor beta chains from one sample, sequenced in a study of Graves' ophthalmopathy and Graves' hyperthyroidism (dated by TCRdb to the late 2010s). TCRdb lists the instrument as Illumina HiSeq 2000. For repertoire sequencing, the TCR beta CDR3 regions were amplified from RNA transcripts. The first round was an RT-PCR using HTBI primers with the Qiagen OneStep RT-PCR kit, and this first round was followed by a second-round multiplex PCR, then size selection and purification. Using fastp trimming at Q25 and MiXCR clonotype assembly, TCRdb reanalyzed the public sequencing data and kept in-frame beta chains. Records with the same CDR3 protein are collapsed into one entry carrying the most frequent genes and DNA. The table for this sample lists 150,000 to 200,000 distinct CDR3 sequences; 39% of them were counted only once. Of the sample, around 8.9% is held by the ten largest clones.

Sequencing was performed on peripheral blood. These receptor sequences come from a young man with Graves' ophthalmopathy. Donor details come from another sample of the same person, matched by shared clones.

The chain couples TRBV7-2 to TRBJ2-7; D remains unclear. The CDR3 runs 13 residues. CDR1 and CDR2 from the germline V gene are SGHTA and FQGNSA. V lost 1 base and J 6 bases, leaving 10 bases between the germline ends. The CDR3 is CASSLGLGREQYF. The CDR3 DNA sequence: TGTGCCAGCAGCTTAGGGCTAGGCCGCGAGCAGTACTTC.

The CDR3 DNA sequence: TGTGCCAGCAGCCCAACCGGGACTAGCGGGAGCTTAATCTACGAGCAGTACTTC. Translating gives CASSPTGTSGSLIYEQYF. The chain joins TRBV11-2 to TRBJ2-7, with 14 bases fitting TRBD2. V dropped 5 bases and J dropped 3; count of bases not matched to a gene: 12. The length of the CDR3 is 18 residues. Germline CDR1 reads SGHAT; CDR2 reads FQNNGV.

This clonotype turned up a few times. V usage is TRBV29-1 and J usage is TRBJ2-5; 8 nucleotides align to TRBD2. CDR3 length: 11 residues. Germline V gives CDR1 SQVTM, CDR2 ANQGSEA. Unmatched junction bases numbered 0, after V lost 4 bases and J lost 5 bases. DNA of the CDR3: TGCAGCGTTGCGGGAGGGGAGACCCAGTACTTC. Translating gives CSVAGGETQYF.

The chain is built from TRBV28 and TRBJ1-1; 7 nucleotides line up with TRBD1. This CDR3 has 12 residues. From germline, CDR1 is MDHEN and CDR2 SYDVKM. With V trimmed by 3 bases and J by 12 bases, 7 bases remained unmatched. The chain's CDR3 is CASSFLDRESFF. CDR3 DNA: TGTGCCAGCAGTTTCCTAGACAGGGAATCTTTCTTT.

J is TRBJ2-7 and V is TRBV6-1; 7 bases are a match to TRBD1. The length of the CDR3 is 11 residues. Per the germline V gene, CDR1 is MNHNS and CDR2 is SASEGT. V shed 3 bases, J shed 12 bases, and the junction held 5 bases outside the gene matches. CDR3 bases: TGTGCCAGCAGTGACCGGGACAGCTTGTACTTC. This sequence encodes CASSDRDSLYF.

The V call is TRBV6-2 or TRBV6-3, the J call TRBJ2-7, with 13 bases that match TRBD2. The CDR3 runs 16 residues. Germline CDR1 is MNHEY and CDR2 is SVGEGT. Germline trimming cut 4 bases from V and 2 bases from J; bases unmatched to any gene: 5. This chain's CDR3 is CASSSRLAGGPYEQYF. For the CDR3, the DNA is TGTGCCAGCAGTTCCCGACTAGCGGGGGGACCCTACGAGCAGTACTTC.

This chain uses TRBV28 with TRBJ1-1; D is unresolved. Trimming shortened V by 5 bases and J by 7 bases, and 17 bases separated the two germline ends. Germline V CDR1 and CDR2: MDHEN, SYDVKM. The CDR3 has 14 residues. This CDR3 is CASSTTPGSGEAFF. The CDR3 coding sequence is TGTGCCAGCAGTACGACTCCTGGATCGGGTGAAGCTTTCTTT.

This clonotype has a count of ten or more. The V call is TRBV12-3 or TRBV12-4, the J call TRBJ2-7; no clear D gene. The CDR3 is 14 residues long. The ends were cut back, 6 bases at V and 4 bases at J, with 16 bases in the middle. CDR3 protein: CASSRLGSGYEQYF. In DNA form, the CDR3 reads TGTGCCAGCAGCCGACTTGGATCCGGATACGAGCAGTACTTC.

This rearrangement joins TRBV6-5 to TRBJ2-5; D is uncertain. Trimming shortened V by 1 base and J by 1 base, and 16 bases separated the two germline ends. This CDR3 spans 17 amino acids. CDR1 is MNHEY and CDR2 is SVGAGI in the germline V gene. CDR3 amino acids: CASSYFRAYSPQETQYF. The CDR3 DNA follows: TGTGCCAGCAGTTACTTTAGGGCATACTCACCCCAAGAGACCCAGTACTTC.

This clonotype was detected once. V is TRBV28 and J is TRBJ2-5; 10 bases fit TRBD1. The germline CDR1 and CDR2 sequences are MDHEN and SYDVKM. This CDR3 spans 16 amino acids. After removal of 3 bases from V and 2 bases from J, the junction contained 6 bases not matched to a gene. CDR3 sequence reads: CASSLTGQGIQETQYF. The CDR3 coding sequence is TGTGCCAGCAGTTTGACGGGACAGGGGATTCAAGAGACCCAGTACTTC.